The rows below give T cell receptor beta chains drawn from one sample of a study of T-cell memory formation after mild COVID-19. TCRdb redid the calling of the 5' RACE reads with MiXCR, one entry per CDR3 protein. The sample includes hundreds of thousands of distinct CDR3 sequences, around 19% of them seen just once. The source material was PBMCs or a T cell subset sorted from them (not recorded which). These receptors all come from an adult woman who had mild COVID-19 (a few samples of this study predate the infection). Cell type and time point are not known. The CDR3 runs from the conserved cysteine through the conserved F or W. The D gene is left open where the match is weak. Clone size, where shown, is once, few, many, or a class for clones that have expanded.

CASSYRQGNTEAFF	TGTGCCAGCAGTTACCGCCAGGGCAACACTGAAGCTTTCTTT	TRBV6-2/TRBV6-3	TRBJ1-1	.	many
CSARDYIDQRGVYEQFF	TGCAGTGCTAGAGACTACATAGACCAGAGGGGGGTCTATGAGCAGTTCTTC	TRBV20-1	TRBJ2-1	.	few
CASSTRGPPSYEQYF	TGCGCCAGCAGCACCCGAGGGCCGCCTTCCTACGAGCAGTACTTC	TRBV4-1	TRBJ2-7	.	.
CASSSGQYNEQFF	TGTGCCAGCAGCTCTGGACAGTACAATGAGCAGTTCTTC	TRBV5-6	TRBJ2-1	.	many
CASSLSQGAYGYTF	TGCGCCAGCAGCTTGAGCCAGGGGGCCTATGGCTACACCTTC	TRBV5-1	TRBJ1-2	TRBD1	few
CASSVSTSGGSTSYEQYF	TGTGCCAGCAGTGTCTCGACTAGCGGGGGGAGCACCTCCTACGAGCAGTACTTC	TRBV6-1	TRBJ2-7	TRBD2	.
CASSSGDTLTF	TGCGCCAGCAGCTCAGGGGACACGCTGACCTTC	TRBV4-1	TRBJ1-2	.	.
CASSQGPKEQFF	TGTGCCAGCAGCCAAGGGCCTAAGGAGCAGTTCTTC	TRBV3-1	TRBJ2-1	.	.
CASSQDPYGTYEQYF	TGCGCCAGCAGCCAAGATCCATACGGGACCTACGAGCAGTACTTC	TRBV4-1	TRBJ2-7	.	.
CASSQDWTGLWENTIYF	TGTGCCAGCAGCCAAGATTGGACAGGCCTCTGGGAAAACACCATATATTTT	TRBV3-1	TRBJ1-3	TRBD1	.
CAISDTGLGANVLTF	TGTGCCATCAGTGATACAGGGCTTGGGGCCAACGTCCTGACTTTC	TRBV10-3	TRBJ2-6	.	few
CASSSGTAYEQYF	TGTGCCAGCAGCTCCGGGACAGCCTACGAGCAGTACTTC	TRBV12-3/TRBV12-4	TRBJ2-7	TRBD1	many
CASSLASAGWGQETQYF	TGTGCCAGCAGCTTAGCTTCAGCGGGATGGGGGCAAGAGACCCAGTACTTC	TRBV11-2	TRBJ2-5	TRBD2	once